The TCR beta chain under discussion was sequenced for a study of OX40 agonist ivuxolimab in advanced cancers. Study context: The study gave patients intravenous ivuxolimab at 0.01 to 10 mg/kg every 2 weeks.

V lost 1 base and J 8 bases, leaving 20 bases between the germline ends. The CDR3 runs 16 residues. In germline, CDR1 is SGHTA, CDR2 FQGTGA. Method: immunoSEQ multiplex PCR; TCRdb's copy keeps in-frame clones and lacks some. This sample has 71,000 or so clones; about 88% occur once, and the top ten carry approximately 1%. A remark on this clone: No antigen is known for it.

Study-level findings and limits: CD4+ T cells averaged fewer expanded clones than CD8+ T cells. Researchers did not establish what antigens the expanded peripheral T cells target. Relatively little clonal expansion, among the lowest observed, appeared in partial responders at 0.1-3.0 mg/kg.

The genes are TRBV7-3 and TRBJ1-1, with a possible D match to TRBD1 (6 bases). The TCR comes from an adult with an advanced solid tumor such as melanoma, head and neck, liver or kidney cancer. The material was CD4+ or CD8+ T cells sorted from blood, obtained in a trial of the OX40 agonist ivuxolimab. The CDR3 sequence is CASSLKAGASSGEAFF. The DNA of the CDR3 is TGTGCCAGCAGCTTAAAGGCAGGGGCCTCCTCAGGGGAAGCTTTCTTT.